These 14 T cell receptor beta chains share one sample of origin, sequenced in a study of response to subunit inactivated influenza vaccine. TCRdb redid the calling of the RT-PCR reads with MiXCR, one entry per CDR3 protein. Here the sample spans approximately 490,000 distinct CDR3 sequences, around 7.9% being singletons. The input for sequencing was PBMCs from blood, taken 23 to 25 months after vaccination. Source of these receptors: a man between 50 and 69 years old who received an inactivated influenza vaccine.

This clonotype has more than one count but fewer than ten. The chain joins TRBV7-8 to TRBJ2-7; D uncertain. V lost 4 bases and J 3 bases, leaving 10 bases between the germline ends. There are 13 residues in the CDR3. The V gene's germline CDR1 is SGHVS and CDR2 FQNEAQ. This CDR3 reads CASSYRRVYEQYF. CDR3 in DNA: TGTGCCAGCAGCTACCGACGAGTCTACGAGCAGTACTTC.

This clonotype was seen repeatedly, ten times or more. The V gene is TRBV15, the J gene TRBJ2-3; 10 bases are a match to TRBD2. Germline CDR1 is LNHNV and CDR2 is YYDKDF (reference sequence). After removal of 1 base from V and 4 bases from J, the junction contained 5 bases not matched to a gene. The CDR3 is made up of 16 amino acids. CDR3 sequence reads: CATSRGLAGEADTQYF. The CDR3 bases are TGTGCCACCAGCAGAGGGCTAGCGGGAGAAGCAGATACGCAGTATTTT.

The V call is TRBV6-2 or TRBV6-3, the J call TRBJ2-7; no firm D call. The CDR3 consists of 15 residues. Germline V gene sequence: CDR1 MNHEY, CDR2 SVGEGT. V was cut by 2 bases and J by 2 bases, with 13 bases left in between. The CDR3 here is CASSYPAVGTYEQYF. The CDR3 DNA reads TGTGCCAGCAGTTACCCGGCGGTCGGAACCTACGAGCAGTACTTC.

The chain uses TRBV18 and TRBJ2-4; the D is unclear. Germline V CDR1 and CDR2: KGHSH, LQKENI. V lost 1 base, J lost 0 bases, and 10 bases lay in between. The length of the CDR3 is 16 residues. The CDR3 loop is CASSPRVLVAKNIQYF. DNA for the CDR3: TGTGCCAGCTCACCACGGGTCCTAGTAGCCAAAAACATTCAGTACTTC.

This clonotype was seen many times. The chain employs TRBV5-1 and TRBJ2-7; 10 bases are a match to TRBD1. This CDR3 region has 16 residues. Germline-derived CDR1 and CDR2 are SGHRS and YFSETQ. J was trimmed by 6 bases and V by 3 bases; bases with no gene match: 12. CDR3: CASSWGGDRGRLEQYF. DNA of the CDR3: TGCGCCAGCAGCTGGGGGGGAGACAGGGGGCGTCTCGAGCAGTACTTC. The full variable domain, in which reference TRBV5-1 and TRBJ2-7 provide the parts outside the CDR3, is KAGVTQTPRYLIKTRGQQVTLSCSPISGHRSVSWYQQTPGQGLQFLFEYFSETQRNKGNFPGRFSGRQFSNSRSEMNVSTLELGDSALYLCASSWGGDRGRLEQYFGPGTRLTVT.

The J gene is TRBJ1-1, the V gene TRBV29-1; TRBD1 aligns across 7 bases. The germline gives CDR1 SQVTM, CDR2 ANQGSEA. Trimming at V came to 6 bases and at J to 4 bases, leaving 5 bases not matched to a gene. CDR3 length: 12 amino acids. The chain's CDR3 is CSVQGGGTEAFF. Written as DNA, the CDR3 is TGCAGCGTCCAGGGGGGAGGCACTGAAGCTTTCTTT. The full variable domain, in which reference TRBV29-1 and TRBJ1-1 provide the parts outside the CDR3, is SAVISQKPSRDICQRGTSLTIQCQVDSQVTMMFWYRQQPGQSLTLIATANQGSEATYESGFVIDKFPISRPNLTFSTLTVSNMSPEDSSIYLCSVQGGGTEAFFGQGTRLTVV.

This clonotype was found a few times. The chain has TRBV28 and TRBJ2-7, with D unclear. The length of the CDR3 is 11 residues. The V gene's germline CDR1 is MDHEN and CDR2 SYDVKM. The germline V and J ends were trimmed by 7 bases and 5 bases, with 9 bases remaining between them. This chain's CDR3 is CASTSFHEQYF. The CDR3 nucleotides are TGTGCCAGCACTAGTTTCCACGAGCAGTACTTC. Together with reference TRBV28 and TRBJ2-7, the CDR3 gives the full variable domain: DVKVTQSSRYLVKRTGEKVFLECVQDMDHENMFWYRQDPGLGLRLIYFSYDVKMKEKGDIPEGYSVSREKKERFSLILESASTNQTSMYLCASTSFHEQYFGPGTRLTVT.

This clonotype was picked up many times. A read error may account for a junction end that differs from germline. The chain combines TRBV2 with TRBJ1-2; D is unresolved. There are 11 residues in the CDR3. CDR1 and CDR2 from the germline V gene are SNHLY and FYNNEI. The CDR3 DNA reads as TGTGCCAGCAGTCCTGGCGGAGCTTGGGCCTTC. Its translation: CASSPGGAWAF. The full variable domain, rest sourced from reference TRBV2 and TRBJ1-2, is EPEVTQTPSHQVTQMGQEVILRCVPISNHLYFYWYRQILGQKVEFLVSFYNNEISEKSEIFDDQFSVERPDGSNFTLKIRSTKLEDSAMYFCASSPGGAWAFGSGTRLTVV.

The chain recombines TRBV5-1 with TRBJ1-1; 9 bases are a match to TRBD1. This CDR3 contains 16 residues. CDR1 is SGHRS, CDR2 YFSETQ, per germline. With V trimmed by 4 bases and J by 0 bases, 7 bases remained unmatched. CDR3 sequence: CASSLGTGNMNTEAFF. CDR3 coding DNA: TGCGCCAGCAGCCTAGGGACAGGGAATATGAACACTGAAGCTTTCTTT.

V is TRBV2 and J is TRBJ1-5; 7 nucleotides line up with TRBD1. With 6 bases clipped from V and 0 bases from J, the junction kept 14 bases outside the gene matches. CDR1 and CDR2 from the germline V gene are SNHLY and FYNNEI. The CDR3 totals 18 residues. In DNA form, the CDR3 reads TGTGCCAGCAGGGGTGGGAGGGGGCGATGGTATAGCAATCAGCCCCAGCATTTT. Protein product: CASRGGRGRWYSNQPQHF.

The sample holds a few counts of this clonotype. V usage is TRBV4-3 and J usage is TRBJ1-5; D not certain. This CDR3 is 14 amino acids long. CDR1 is LGHNA, CDR2 YSLEER, per germline. Trimming left V 1 base short and J 7 bases short, with 11 bases between. The CDR3: CASSQVREAQPQHF. The CDR3, as DNA: TGCGCCAGCAGCCAAGTTAGGGAGGCGCAGCCCCAGCATTTT.

The chain carries TRBV7-6 and TRBJ2-5; no reliable D call. Germline assignment: CDR1 SGHVS and CDR2 FNYEAQ. V was shortened by 2 bases and J by 5 bases, with 9 bases between the two germline ends. The CDR3 spans 13 residues. The CDR3 nucleotides read TGTGCCAGCAGCTTACAGCTTCGGGAGACCCAGTACTTC. Translated, it gives CASSLQLRETQYF.

This clonotype was seen repeatedly, ten times or more. The V gene is TRBV4-3, the J gene TRBJ2-1, with 10 bases lining up with TRBD2. This CDR3 comprises 15 residues. CDR1 LGHNA and CDR2 YSLEER come from the germline V gene. The V segment lost 0 bases and the J segment 8 bases; nucleotides outside the gene matches: 4. CDR3 loop: CASSQEAGGLHEQFF. The CDR3 DNA is TGCGCCAGCAGCCAAGAAGCGGGGGGGCTGCATGAGCAGTTCTTC.

V and J are TRBV20-1 and TRBJ1-1; a weak D match, TRBD1 (5 bases). The germline gives CDR1 DFQATT, CDR2 SNEGSKA (reference sequence). The CDR3 is 14 amino acids. Deletions cut 0 bases from V and 1 base from J, with 9 bases between. For the CDR3, the DNA is TGCAGTGCTAGAGATTTGACAGCGAACACTGAAGCTTTCTTT. It specifies CSARDLTANTEAFF.